The entry that follows covers one T cell receptor beta chain sequence. The data were taken from a study of cytomegalovirus exposure and HLA in healthy donors. The PCR was carried out with 60 Vbeta primers and 13 Jbeta primers. Here immunoSEQ multiplex PCR was the method, and the copy in TCRdb shows in-frame clones only, minus some. Its listing shows approximately 75,000 clones. The germline CDR1 and CDR2 sequences are MNHEY and SVGAGI. With 9 bases clipped from V and 9 bases from J, the junction kept 11 bases outside the gene matches. This CDR3 has 13 residues. The sequenced material came from PBMCs. The chain uses TRBV6-5 and TRBJ2-1; 7 positions match TRBD1. The TCR sequence derives from a boy aged 5-17 years in good health and CMV-seronegative. CDR3 loop: CASTNRGSSEQFF. Here the CDR3 DNA reads TGTGCCAGTACCAACAGGGGCTCCAGTGAGCAGTTCTTC.